The present T cell receptor beta chain was sequenced within a study of T cell responses to AZD1222 COVID-19 vaccine. About the research overall: Investigators merged groups given second doses at roughly 4 or roughly 12 weeks.

Assay used: immunoSEQ multiplex PCR; TCRdb lists only in-frame clones, some missing. The sample shows 130,000 to 150,000 clones, 80% to 90% of them seen only once. Notes on the study in general: Nearly half of spike-specific TCRs reportedly target variant regions that are unmutated in the B.1.351 and B.1.1.7 variants. White British people made up most donors, females outnumbered males, and clonal diversity was possibly underestimated. Repertoire sampling happened only post peak T cell response.

Points on this clone: The antigen remains unidentified.

Germline lookup yields CDR1 MNHEY and CDR2 SVGAGI. Trimming shortened V by 6 bases and J by 0 bases, and 12 bases separated the two germline ends. The CDR3 length is 15 residues. The chain has TRBV6-5 and TRBJ1-5; D gene ambiguous. Sequences were derived from peripheral blood, sampled on day 0 of AZD1222 vaccination. This TCR derives from an adult in good health. CDR3 nucleotide sequence: TGTGCCAGCAGGGACTGGGTCGGTAGCAATCAGCCCCAGCATTTT. It is translated as CASRDWVGSNQPQHF.